The 13 T cell receptor beta chains below come from one sample, sequenced in a study of blood T cells in healthy people across ages. With a J-beta primer mix and a sample-barcoded 5' primer, a second PCR ran about 7 to 12 cycles. TCRdb independently ran MiXCR on the 5' RACE reads; one entry per CDR3 protein. The sample consists of some 1 million distinct CDR3 sequences, more than 35% of them appearing once. Sequencing was performed on blood. The receptor set was obtained from a woman aged 60-70 years in good health.

The chain recombines TRBV10-3 with TRBJ2-7, with 7 bases fitting TRBD1. The CDR3 sequence is 14 residues long. The germline V gene encodes CDR1 ENHRY and CDR2 SYGVKD. J was trimmed by 0 bases and V by 1 base; bases with no gene match: 0. The CDR3 nucleotides read TGTGCCATCAGTGAGTACAGGGGCTCCTACGAGCAGTACTTC. This translates into CAISEYRGSYEQYF.

The chain recombines TRBV7-9 with TRBJ2-7; unclear D gene. CDR1 and CDR2 from the germline V gene are SEHNR and FQNEAQ (reference sequence). The CDR3 is 16 residues long. V was pared by 5 bases and J by 3 bases, with 20 bases between. The CDR3 sequence: CASSPPLVVGGYEQYF. The CDR3 nucleotides are TGTGCCAGCAGCCCTCCCCTCGTAGTGGGCGGCTACGAGCAGTACTTC.

The chain combines TRBV6-5 with TRBJ2-3, with D perhaps TRBD2 (5 bases). From germline, CDR1 is MNHEY and CDR2 SVGAGI. The CDR3 totals 15 residues. V was clipped by 4 bases and J by 2 bases, with 13 bases between them. CDR3 coding DNA: TGTGCCAGCAGTTCCTTGCGGGTGGTCACAGATACGCAGTATTTT. As protein: CASSSLRVVTDTQYF.

The chain couples TRBV4-2 to TRBJ1-2; 10 nucleotides match TRBD1. Germline values: CDR1 LGHNA, CDR2 YNFKEQ. V trimming: 3 bases; J trimming: 4 bases; junction bases outside the gene matches: 11. This CDR3 is 17 amino acids long. The chain's CDR3 is CASSHSGQGRYIYGYTF. The CDR3, as DNA: TGTGCCAGCAGCCACTCGGGACAGGGGAGGTATATCTATGGCTACACCTTC.

The chain employs TRBV20-1 and TRBJ2-5; D is unclear. Per germline, CDR1 DFQATT and CDR2 SNEGSKA (reference sequence). The CDR3 loop spans 11 amino acids. The ends were cut back, 4 bases at V and 7 bases at J, with 10 bases in the middle. CDR3 in DNA: TGCAGTGCTACAAGGCCCGGGACCCAGTACTTC. This codes for CSATRPGTQYF.

A few counts support this clonotype. The V gene is TRBV5-1, the J gene TRBJ2-1; unclear D gene. The V gene's germline CDR1 is SGHRS and CDR2 YFSETQ. CDR3 size: 13 residues. Trimming cost V 0 bases and J 7 bases, with 8 bases left between them. The CDR3 sequence is CASSLGLENEQFF. The CDR3 DNA is TGCGCCAGCAGCTTGGGGCTAGAGAATGAGCAGTTCTTC.

V is TRBV12-3 or TRBV12-4 and J is TRBJ2-1, with D possibly matching TRBD2 (5 bases). Trimming stripped 10 bases from V and 8 bases from J, with 15 bases between. CDR3 length: 12 amino acids. The CDR3 DNA reads as TGTGCCACCGGGCCCAGCGGCGATGAGCAGTTCTTC. Its translation is CATGPSGDEQFF.

This clonotype turned up a few times. The CDR3 loop reads CASSPEARGNTEAFF. CDR3 DNA: TGTGCCAGCAGTCCCGAAGCGAGGGGGAACACTGAAGCTTTCTTT. This chain joins TRBV28 and TRBJ1-1, with D possibly matching TRBD1 (5 bases). This CDR3 comprises 15 residues. The germline V and J ends were trimmed by 5 bases and 1 base, with 14 bases remaining between them. The germline CDR1 and CDR2 sequences are MDHEN and SYDVKM.

J is TRBJ2-1 and V is TRBV6-5; D remains unclear. Deletions cut 0 bases from V and 0 bases from J, with 6 bases between. This CDR3 comprises 15 residues. Looked up from germline, CDR1 is MNHEY and CDR2 is SVGAGI. DNA of the CDR3: TGTGCCAGCAGTTACTCGAGTAACTCCTACAATGAGCAGTTCTTC. Residues: CASSYSSNSYNEQFF.

V gene TRBV27 combines with J gene TRBJ1-5; D perhaps matches TRBD1 (5 bases). This CDR3 spans 16 amino acids. Germline V CDR1 and CDR2: MNHEY, SMNVEV (reference sequence). V was shortened by 5 bases and J by 1 base, with 15 bases between the two germline ends. Here the CDR3 reads CASSTQGFRSNQPQHF. The CDR3 bases are TGTGCCAGCAGTACCCAGGGTTTTAGGAGCAATCAGCCCCAGCATTTT.

V usage is TRBV27 and J usage is TRBJ2-1; D is ambiguous. Between the trimmed V and J ends, which lost 5 bases and 8 bases, there was a span of 13 bases. The CDR3 loop spans 13 amino acids. Germline CDR1 is MNHEY and CDR2 is SMNVEV (reference sequence). This CDR3 reads CASSNWPPHEQFF. CDR3 in DNA: TGTGCCAGCAGTAATTGGCCCCCTCATGAGCAGTTCTTC.

The V gene is TRBV6-2 or TRBV6-3, the J gene TRBJ2-2, with 7 bases aligning to TRBD2. Germline loops: CDR1 MNHEY, CDR2 SVGEGT. The CDR3 is 15 amino acids. Trimming took 6 bases from V and 2 from J; bases not matched to a gene: 6. The CDR3 loop reads CASSWGGSNTGELFF. The CDR3 nucleotides are TGTGCCAGCAGCTGGGGGGGGTCTAACACCGGGGAGCTGTTTTTT.

V and J are TRBV14 and TRBJ2-5; 11 nucleotides align to TRBD2. The CDR3 totals 16 residues. V lost 4 bases to trimming and J lost 2 bases; unmatched junction nucleotides: 6. Looked up from germline, CDR1 is SGHDN and CDR2 is FVKESK. The CDR3 spells CASSPRLAGRQETQYF. Here the CDR3 DNA reads TGTGCCAGCAGCCCACGACTAGCGGGACGGCAAGAGACCCAGTACTTC.